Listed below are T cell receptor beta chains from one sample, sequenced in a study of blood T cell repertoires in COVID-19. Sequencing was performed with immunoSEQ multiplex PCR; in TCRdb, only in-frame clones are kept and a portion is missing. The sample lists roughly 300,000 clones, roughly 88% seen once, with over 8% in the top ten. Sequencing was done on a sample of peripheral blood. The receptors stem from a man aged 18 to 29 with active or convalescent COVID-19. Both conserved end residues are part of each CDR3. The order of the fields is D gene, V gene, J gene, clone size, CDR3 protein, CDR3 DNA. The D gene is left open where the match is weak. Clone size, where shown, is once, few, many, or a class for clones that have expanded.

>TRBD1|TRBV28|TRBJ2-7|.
CASRPQGVDYEQYF
TGTGCCAGCAGACCCCAGGGGGTAGACTACGAGCAGTACTTC
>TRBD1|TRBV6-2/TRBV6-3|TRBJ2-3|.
CASSYTDRQGRDTQYF
TGTGCCAGCAGTTACACCGATCGACAGGGGCGAGATACGCAGTATTTT
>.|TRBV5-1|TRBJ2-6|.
CASSEVSGANVLTF
TGCGCCAGCAGTGAGGTCTCTGGGGCCAACGTCCTGACTTTC
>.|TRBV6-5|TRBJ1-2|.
CASKQGGYGYTF
TGTGCCAGTAAACAGGGCGGCTATGGCTACACCTTC
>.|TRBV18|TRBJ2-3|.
CASSPRRNTDTQYF
TGTGCCAGCTCACCTAGGCGGAACACAGATACGCAGTATTTT
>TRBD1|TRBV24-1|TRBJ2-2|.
CATSDHRDSPGELFF
TGTGCCACCAGTGATCACCGGGACAGCCCCGGGGAGCTGTTTTTT
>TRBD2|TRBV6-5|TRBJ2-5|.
CASRLSGSQETQYF
TGTGCCAGCAGGCTTAGCGGGTCCCAAGAGACCCAGTACTTC
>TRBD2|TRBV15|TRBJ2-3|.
CATSRAGLAGGSDTQYF
TGTGCCACCAGCAGAGCTGGTCTAGCGGGAGGGTCGGATACGCAGTATTTT
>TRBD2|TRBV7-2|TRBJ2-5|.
CASSSSGGVVRYQETQYF
TGTGCCAGCAGCTCTAGCGGGGGGGTAGTCCGGTACCAAGAGACCCAGTACTTC
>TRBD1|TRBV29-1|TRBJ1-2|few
CSVEPGTGSRGYTF
TGCAGCGTTGAACCCGGGACAGGGTCGAGAGGCTACACCTTC
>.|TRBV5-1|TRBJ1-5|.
CASRSGSNQPQHF
TGCGCCAGCAGGAGCGGTAGCAATCAGCCCCAGCATTTT
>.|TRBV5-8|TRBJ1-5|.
CASSRNDYSNQPQHF
TGTGCCAGCAGCCGCAACGACTATAGCAATCAGCCCCAGCATTTT
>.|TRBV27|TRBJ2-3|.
CASSLGWGGMDTQYF
TGTGCCAGCAGTTTAGGGTGGGGGGGCATGGATACGCAGTATTTT
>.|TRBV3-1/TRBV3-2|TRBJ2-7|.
CASSPPTKQGCSYEQYF
TGTGCCAGCAGCCCGCCCACGAAGCAGGGGTGCTCCTACGAGCAGTACTTC
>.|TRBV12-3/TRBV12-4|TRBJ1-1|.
CASQGNSIEAFF
TGTGCCAGTCAGGGGAATTCCATTGAAGCTTTCTTT
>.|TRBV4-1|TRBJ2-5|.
CASSQAYRSLREETQYF
TGCGCCAGCAGCCAAGCCTATAGATCGCTAAGAGAAGAGACCCAGTACTTC
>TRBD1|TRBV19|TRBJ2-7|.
CASSIQPQGSYEQYF
TGTGCCAGTAGTATTCAGCCACAGGGGTCTTACGAGCAGTACTTC
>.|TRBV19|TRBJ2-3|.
CASTRRLATATDTQYF
TGTGCCAGTACGAGGAGGCTAGCTACAGCCACAGATACGCAGTATTTT
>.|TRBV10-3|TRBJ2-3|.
CAISGMEGPNTADTQYF
TGTGCCATCAGTGGGATGGAGGGCCCGAACACAGCAGATACGCAGTATTTT
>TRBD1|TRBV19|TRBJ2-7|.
CASSKDRGSYEQYF
TGTGCCAGTAGTAAGGACAGGGGGTCGTACGAGCAGTACTTC
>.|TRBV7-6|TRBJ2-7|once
CASSDGRGDREQYF
TGTGCCAGCAGCGACGGCAGGGGGGATAGGGAGCAGTACTTC
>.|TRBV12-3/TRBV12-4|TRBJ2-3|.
CASSLSVPDTQYF
TGTGCCAGCAGTTTATCGGTCCCAGATACGCAGTATTTT
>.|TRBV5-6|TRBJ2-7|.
CASSLSSLPSYEQYF
TGTGCCAGCAGCTTGAGTAGCCTCCCCTCCTACGAGCAGTACTTC
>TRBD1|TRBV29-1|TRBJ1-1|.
CSVQARDRNTEAFF
TGCAGCGTCCAAGCTCGGGACAGAAACACTGAAGCTTTCTTT
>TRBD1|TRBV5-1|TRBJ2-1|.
CASSLDRSSYNEQFF
TGCGCCAGCAGCCTGGACAGGAGCTCCTACAATGAGCAGTTCTTC
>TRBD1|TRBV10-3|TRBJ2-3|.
CAISPGQGTDTQYF
TGTGCCATCAGCCCGGGACAGGGGACAGATACGCAGTATTTT
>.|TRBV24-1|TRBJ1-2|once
CATSDFNSGIVGYTF
TGTGCCACCAGTGATTTTAACTCAGGGATTGTTGGCTACACCTTC
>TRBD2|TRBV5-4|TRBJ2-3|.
CASSQSGGTDTQYF
TGTGCCAGCAGCCAGAGCGGGGGGACAGATACGCAGTATTTT
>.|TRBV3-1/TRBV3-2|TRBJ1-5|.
CASSQGAGSNQPQHF
TGTGCCAGCAGCCAGGGGGCCGGTAGCAATCAGCCCCAGCATTTT
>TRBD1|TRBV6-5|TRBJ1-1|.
CASSWTGGTEAFF
TGTGCCAGCAGTTGGACAGGGGGTACTGAAGCTTTCTTT
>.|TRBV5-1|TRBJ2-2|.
CASSLGQYTGELFF
TGCGCCAGCAGCTTGGGCCAGTACACCGGGGAGCTGTTTTTT
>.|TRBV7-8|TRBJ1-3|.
CASSASRGGSSGNTIYF
TGTGCCAGCAGCGCCTCCCGGGGGGGTAGCTCTGGAAACACCATATATTTT
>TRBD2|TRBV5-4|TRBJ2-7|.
CASSPRGVGPEQYF
TGTGCCAGCAGCCCCCGGGGGGTAGGGCCCGAGCAGTACTTC
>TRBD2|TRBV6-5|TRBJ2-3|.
CASGTSGGWDTQYF
TGTGCCAGCGGAACTAGCGGGGGATGGGATACGCAGTATTTT
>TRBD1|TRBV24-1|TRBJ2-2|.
CATRGTGNTGELFF
TGTGCCACCAGGGGGACAGGGAACACCGGGGAGCTGTTTTTT
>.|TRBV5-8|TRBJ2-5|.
CASSPPGTLGETQYF
TGTGCCAGCAGCCCCCCCGGGACACTGGGGGAGACCCAGTACTTC
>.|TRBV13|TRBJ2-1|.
CASSLALQAHEQFF
TGTGCCAGCAGCTTAGCTCTACAGGCCCATGAGCAGTTCTTC
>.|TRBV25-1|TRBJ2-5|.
CASSEGTPYQETQYF
TGTGCCAGCAGTGAAGGGACACCGTACCAAGAGACCCAGTACTTC
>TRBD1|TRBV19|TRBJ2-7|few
CASSTSGGRSYEQYF
TGTGCCAGTAGTACCTCAGGGGGAAGAAGCTACGAGCAGTACTTC
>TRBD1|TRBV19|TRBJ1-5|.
CASTTRDSYQPQHF
TGTGCCAGTACCACCCGGGACAGTTATCAGCCCCAGCATTTT
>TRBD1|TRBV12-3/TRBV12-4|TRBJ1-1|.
CASSLQGATEAFF
TGTGCCAGCAGTTTACAGGGGGCCACTGAAGCTTTCTTT
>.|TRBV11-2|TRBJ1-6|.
CASSLAQRRADSPLHF
TGTGCCAGCAGCTTAGCCCAGCGCAGGGCTGATTCACCCCTCCACTTT
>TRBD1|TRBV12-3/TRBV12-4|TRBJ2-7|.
CASSSGQGYEQYF
TGTGCCAGCAGTTCCGGACAGGGCTACGAGCAGTACTTC
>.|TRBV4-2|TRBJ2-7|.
CASRPTRSYEQYF
TGTGCCAGCAGACCGACACGCTCCTACGAGCAGTACTTC
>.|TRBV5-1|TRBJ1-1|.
CASRLTGTEAFF
TGCGCCAGCAGGCTGACGGGCACTGAAGCTTTCTTT
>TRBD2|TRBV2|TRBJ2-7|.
CASRGVYNEQYF
TGTGCCAGCCGGGGGGTTTACAACGAGCAGTACTTC
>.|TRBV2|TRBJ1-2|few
CASSDRLETGFSGYTF
TGTGCCAGCAGTGACAGATTGGAGACGGGGTTCAGCGGCTACACCTTC
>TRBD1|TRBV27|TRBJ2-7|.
CASSKTGTGFYEQYF
TGTGCCAGCAGTAAAACCGGGACAGGGTTTTACGAGCAGTACTTC
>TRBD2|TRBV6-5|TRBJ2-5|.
CASTGGRGNSETQYF
TGTGCCAGCACCGGCGGGAGGGGTAATTCGGAGACCCAGTACTTC
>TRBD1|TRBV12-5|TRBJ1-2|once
CASGPAGQGTLNYGYTF
TGTGCTAGTGGTCCCGCGGGACAGGGAACTTTAAACTATGGCTACACCTTC
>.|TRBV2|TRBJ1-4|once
CASSRQDIGKLFF
TGTGCCAGCAGTAGACAGGATATAGGGAAACTGTTTTTT
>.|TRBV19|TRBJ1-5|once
CASRQERNQPQHF
TGTGCCAGTAGACAGGAACGCAATCAGCCCCAGCATTTT
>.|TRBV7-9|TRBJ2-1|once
CASSSPRRRGNEQFF
TGTGCCAGCAGCTCTCCCCGTAGGAGGGGAAATGAGCAGTTCTTC
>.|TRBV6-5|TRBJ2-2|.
CASSTSPRGGELFF
TGTGCCAGCTCCACTAGTCCCCGGGGCGGGGAGCTGTTTTTT
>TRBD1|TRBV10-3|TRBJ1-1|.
CATSTGESTEAFF
TGTGCCACCTCGACAGGGGAGAGCACTGAAGCTTTCTTT
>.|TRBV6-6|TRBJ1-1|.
CASSYEPNTEAFF
TGTGCCAGCAGTTACGAGCCGAACACTGAAGCTTTCTTT
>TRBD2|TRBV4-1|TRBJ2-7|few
CASSQRAPRGEPDSYEQYF
TGCGCCAGCAGCCAACGAGCACCCCGGGGGGAACCCGACTCCTACGAGCAGTACTTC
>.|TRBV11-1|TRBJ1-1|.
CASSITRNTEAFF
TGTGCCAGCAGCATCACAAGGAACACTGAAGCTTTCTTT